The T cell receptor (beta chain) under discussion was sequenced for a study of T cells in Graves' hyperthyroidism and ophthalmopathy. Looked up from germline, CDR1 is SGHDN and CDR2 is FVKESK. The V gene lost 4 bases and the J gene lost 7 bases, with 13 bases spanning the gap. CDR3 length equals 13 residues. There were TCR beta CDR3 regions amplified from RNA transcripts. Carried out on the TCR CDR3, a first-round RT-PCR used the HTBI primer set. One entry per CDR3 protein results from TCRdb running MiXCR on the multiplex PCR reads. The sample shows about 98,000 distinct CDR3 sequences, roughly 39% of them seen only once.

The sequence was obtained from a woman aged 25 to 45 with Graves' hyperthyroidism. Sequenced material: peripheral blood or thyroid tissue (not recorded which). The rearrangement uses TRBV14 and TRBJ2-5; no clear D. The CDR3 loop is CASSLGLLGTQYF. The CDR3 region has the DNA TGTGCCAGCAGCCTGGGCCTCCTCGGGACCCAGTACTTC.